These 32 T cell receptor beta chains share one sample of origin, sequenced in a study of T cells after yellow fever vaccination. Each CDR3 protein is one row after TCRdb ran MiXCR on the 5' RACE reads. The top ten hold more than 12% of the sample, which has about 630,000 distinct CDR3 sequences, around 12% seen once. Sequencing used PBMCs, obtained on the day of the yellow fever booster vaccination. All receptors derive from a man aged 30-40 years who received the YFV17D yellow fever vaccine.

This clonotype was observed a few times. This chain connects TRBV3-1 to TRBJ1-3; D gene uncertain. V shed 4 bases and J shed 1 base, with 14 bases lying between them. Looked up from germline, CDR1 is LGHDT and CDR2 is YNNKEL (reference sequence). The CDR3 sequence is 16 residues long. The CDR3 coding sequence is TGTGCCAGCAGCCCGAGGTCGGGTGTGTCTGGAAACACCATATATTTT. Translated, it gives CASSPRSGVSGNTIYF.

The rearrangement joins TRBV2 to TRBJ2-1, with D hard to call. V shed 6 bases and J shed 6 bases, with 18 bases lying between them. The CDR3 spans 15 residues. CDR1 is SNHLY, CDR2 FYNNEI, per germline. CDR3 loop: CASSGRGWQSNEQFF. The CDR3 region has the DNA TGTGCCAGCAGCGGCCGTGGGTGGCAGAGCAATGAGCAGTTCTTC.

This chain connects TRBV29-1 to TRBJ2-3; TRBD1 matches 11 bases. Germline V gene data show CDR1 as SQVTM and CDR2 as ANQGSEA. V trimming: 5 bases; J trimming: 6 bases; junction bases outside the gene matches: 7. The CDR3 is made up of 14 amino acids. The DNA of the CDR3 is TGCAGCGTTTCAGCCGGGACAGGGGGGGATACGCAGTATTTT. This sequence encodes CSVSAGTGGDTQYF.

V usage is TRBV29-1 and J usage is TRBJ2-1, with a tentative D call TRBD2 (5 bases). The length of the CDR3 is 13 residues. Trimming stripped 2 bases from V and 3 bases from J, with 8 bases between. Germline V CDR1 and CDR2: SQVTM, ANQGSEA. The CDR3 DNA reads as TGCAGCGTTGAACTAGCTAGCTACAATGAGCAGTTCTTC. As protein: CSVELASYNEQFF.

V usage is TRBV12-3 or TRBV12-4 and J usage is TRBJ2-7; D unresolved. V lost 3 bases and J lost 7, with 16 bases in between. The CDR3 consists of 14 residues. The CDR3 region is CASSFRSSLGEQYF. In nucleotides, the CDR3 is TGTGCCAGCAGTTTCCGGTCCTCGCTGGGGGAGCAGTACTTC.

The V gene is TRBV6-2 or TRBV6-3, the J gene TRBJ1-1; a weak D match, TRBD1 (6 bases). The CDR3 has 14 amino acids. V lost 5 bases and J lost 4, with 14 bases in between. Germline V gene sequence: CDR1 MNHEY, CDR2 SVGEGT. CDR3 protein: CASSRLGQPTEAFF. As DNA, the CDR3 is TGTGCCAGCAGTCGACTTGGACAGCCCACTGAAGCTTTCTTT.

At least ten counts were recorded for this clonotype. The chain has TRBV29-1 and TRBJ1-2, with TRBD1 identical over 7 bases. There are 15 residues in the CDR3. V shed 7 bases, J shed 1 base, and the junction held 12 bases outside the gene matches. Germline-derived CDR1 and CDR2 are SQVTM and ANQGSEA. The CDR3 reads CSADGDRPLNYGYTF. DNA of the CDR3: TGCAGCGCCGATGGGGACAGACCCCTTAACTATGGCTACACCTTC.

The chain carries TRBV7-2 and TRBJ2-7; tentative D call: TRBD2 (5 bases). Germline V lookup: CDR1 SGHTA, CDR2 FQGNSA. Trimming cost V 1 base and J 6 bases, with 16 bases left between them. The CDR3 length is 15 residues. In DNA form, the CDR3 reads TGTGCCAGCAGCTTAGTTGTCCCGGGGAAGGGCGAGCAGTACTTC. Its protein is CASSLVVPGKGEQYF.

The chain joins TRBV6-1 to TRBJ2-3, with TRBD1 matching over 9 bases. Germline V CDR1 and CDR2: MNHNS, SASEGT. With V trimmed by 6 bases and J by 1 base, 5 bases remained unmatched. The CDR3 totals 15 residues. DNA for the CDR3: TGTGCCAGCAGCGAAACAGGGGGCCGCACAGATACGCAGTATTTT. This codes for CASSETGGRTDTQYF.

This clonotype has more than one count but fewer than ten. The CDR3 DNA follows: TGTGCCAGCTCACCCCAGGAGGGAGGGGGAAGGTACTACTACGAGCAGTACTTC. This gives the protein CASSPQEGGGRYYYEQYF. The chain links TRBV18 to TRBJ2-7; the D gene is possibly TRBD2 (7 bases). Trimming took off 3 bases at V and 3 bases at J, with 24 bases between the two ends. Per the germline V gene, CDR1 is KGHSH and CDR2 is LQKENI. The CDR3 runs 18 residues.

The chain carries TRBV30 and TRBJ2-7, with 8 positions matching TRBD2. Losses at the gene ends were 8 bases for V and 2 bases for J; bases not matched to a gene: 17. Germline CDR1 reads GTSNPN; CDR2 reads SVGIG (reference sequence). The CDR3 length is 16 residues. CDR3 in DNA: TGTGCCATCGGCCCCGCGTCCCAGCGGGGGACCTACGAGCAGTACTTC. This translates into CAIGPASQRGTYEQYF.

The chain links TRBV10-3 to TRBJ2-1, with D maybe TRBD2 (7 bases). V dropped 10 bases and J dropped 2 bases, with 18 bases sitting between them. The germline gives CDR1 ENHRY, CDR2 SYGVKD. The CDR3 runs to 15 residues. The CDR3 DNA reads as TGTGCCACCCGGGGGGCGGGACCCACCTACAATGAGCAGTTCTTC. Its translation: CATRGAGPTYNEQFF.

This clonotype was counted a few times. This chain joins TRBV11-1 and TRBJ2-1, with 9 bases aligning to TRBD1. Germline loops: CDR1 SGHAT, CDR2 FQDESV (reference sequence). This CDR3 has 19 amino acids. V lost 2 bases to trimming and J lost 4 bases; unmatched junction nucleotides: 15. This chain's CDR3 is CASSLTGTGSGTHYNEQFF. Here the CDR3 DNA reads TGTGCCAGCAGCTTAACCGGGACAGGGTCCGGGACACATTACAATGAGCAGTTCTTC.

The V gene is TRBV20-1, the J gene TRBJ2-3, with 13 nucleotides matching TRBD2. Per the germline V gene, CDR1 is DFQATT and CDR2 is SNEGSKA (reference sequence). This CDR3 has 16 amino acids. Losses at the gene ends were 3 bases for V and 6 bases for J; bases not matched to a gene: 9. The CDR3 nucleotides read TGCAGTGCTAGCCCGCCGGGACTAGCGGGACTGGATACGCAGTATTTT. It is translated as CSASPPGLAGLDTQYF.

This clonotype was observed a handful of times. V usage is TRBV20-1 and J usage is TRBJ2-1; 8 bases are a match to TRBD2. The CDR3 contains 15 residues. V was pared by 0 bases and J by 6 bases, with 7 bases of the junction left unmatched. CDR1 is DFQATT and CDR2 is SNEGSKA in the germline V gene (reference sequence). The CDR3: CSARDGTRRLNEQFF. The DNA for the CDR3 is TGCAGTGCTAGAGATGGGACTAGACGGCTCAATGAGCAGTTCTTC.

This clonotype was observed a handful of times. The chain is built from TRBV4-3 and TRBJ1-5; the D gene is possibly TRBD1 (6 bases). CDR1 and CDR2 (germline): LGHNA, YSLEER. The CDR3 consists of 17 residues. The germline V and J ends were trimmed by 0 bases and 2 bases, with 14 bases remaining between them. The CDR3 reads CASSQDRGGGRNQPQHF. The CDR3 DNA reads as TGCGCCAGCAGCCAAGATCGAGGAGGGGGGCGCAATCAGCCCCAGCATTTT.

This clonotype was found a few times. The J gene is TRBJ2-2, the V gene TRBV28; D call uncertain. CDR3 size: 16 residues. Germline V gene data show CDR1 as MDHEN and CDR2 as SYDVKM. Trimming shortened V by 2 bases and J by 4 bases, and 14 bases separated the two germline ends. CDR3 amino acids: CASSLGGLPITGELFF. In nucleotides, the CDR3 is TGTGCCAGCAGTTTAGGTGGGCTTCCCATCACCGGGGAGCTGTTTTTT.

This clonotype was counted only a few times. The V gene is TRBV20-1, the J gene TRBJ2-2, with D uncertain. This CDR3 contains 11 residues. Germline CDR1 DFQATT, CDR2 SNEGSKA (reference sequence). V was pared by 4 bases and J by 5 bases, with 5 bases between. CDR3 coding DNA: TGCAGTGCTAAAAAGACCGGGGAGCTGTTTTTT. Translating it yields CSAKKTGELFF.

This clonotype was observed a handful of times. V and J are TRBV29-1 and TRBJ2-6; possibly TRBD1 or TRBD2 for D (5 bases each). Germline lookup yields CDR1 SQVTM and CDR2 ANQGSEA. The CDR3 runs 15 residues. With 4 bases removed from V and 0 bases from J, the gap between germline ends came to 10 bases. This CDR3 reads CSVGGIPSGANVLTF. The CDR3 DNA reads as TGCAGCGTTGGGGGGATCCCCTCTGGGGCCAACGTCCTGACTTTC.

This clonotype has a count of ten or more. The chain links TRBV12-3 or TRBV12-4 to TRBJ2-5, with 9 bases matching TRBD1. Trimming at V came to 7 bases and at J to 3 bases, leaving 9 bases not matched to a gene. This CDR3 spans 15 amino acids. The CDR3 reads CASTLGGQGKETQYF. CDR3 bases: TGTGCCAGCACCCTAGGGGGACAGGGTAAAGAGACCCAGTACTTC.

This clonotype was seen more than once but under ten times. V is TRBV2 and J is TRBJ2-5, with a tentative D call TRBD1 (6 bases). From germline, CDR1 is SNHLY and CDR2 FYNNEI. Trimming pared 7 bases from V and 1 base from J, leaving 13 bases between. The CDR3 consists of 14 residues. CDR3 sequence: CASKRGQFQETQYF. The CDR3 DNA reads TGTGCCAGCAAGAGAGGACAGTTCCAAGAGACCCAGTACTTC.

This chain connects TRBV4-3 to TRBJ1-2, with D tentatively TRBD1 (5 bases). Trimming took 1 base from V and 1 from J, leaving 19 bases between them. CDR3 size: 18 residues. Germline V CDR1 and CDR2: LGHNA, YSLEER. The CDR3 DNA is TGCGCCAGCAGCCAAGTACTGGTTTCGGCAGGGATTAACTATGGCTACACCTTC. This sequence encodes CASSQVLVSAGINYGYTF.

This clonotype was seen a handful of times. The V call is TRBV5-1, the J call TRBJ1-4; D uncertain. This CDR3 comprises 14 residues. V was shortened by 2 bases and J by 0 bases, with 5 bases between the two germline ends. Germline lookup yields CDR1 SGHRS and CDR2 YFSETQ. CDR3 sequence reads: CASSFTATNEKLFF. CDR3 DNA sequence: TGCGCCAGCAGCTTTACAGCAACTAATGAAAAACTGTTTTTT.

This clonotype was seen only a few times. The rearrangement joins TRBV4-3 to TRBJ2-7, with D hard to call. V lost 2 bases and J 3 bases, leaving 11 bases between the germline ends. This CDR3 is 14 amino acids long. CDR1 and CDR2 (germline): LGHNA, YSLEER. The CDR3 DNA sequence: TGCGCCAGCAGCCAACTCCCAGGTAGCTACGAGCAGTACTTC. Translated: CASSQLPGSYEQYF.

The sample holds a few counts of this clonotype. The chain couples TRBV12-3 or TRBV12-4 to TRBJ1-6, with D possibly TRBD1 on 6 matching bases. Trimming took 6 bases from V and 6 from J, leaving 18 bases between them. The CDR3 totals 16 residues. The CDR3 coding sequence is TGTGCCAGCAGCCCACGGGGTCAGGGGAGTAATTCACCCCTCCACTTT. The encoded protein is CASSPRGQGSNSPLHF.

The CDR3 loop reads CASSLKPGRQETQYF. CDR3 sequence (DNA): TGTGCCAGCAGCCTGAAGCCCGGGCGCCAAGAGACCCAGTACTTC. The V call is TRBV6-1, the J call TRBJ2-5; D is uncertain. Trimming removed 6 bases at V and 1 base at J, with 15 bases between. Germline lookup yields CDR1 MNHNS and CDR2 SASEGT. This CDR3 spans 15 amino acids.

Ten or more counts support this clonotype. The chain couples TRBV28 to TRBJ2-7; 13 nucleotides line up with TRBD2. The germline V gene has CDR1 MDHEN and CDR2 SYDVKM. V lost 5 bases and J lost 6; bases outside the gene matches: 10. CDR3 length equals 16 residues. The CDR3 DNA reads TGTGCCAGCAGTCAAAACCGGGGACTAGCGGGAAGCGAGCAGTACTTC. Translation: CASSQNRGLAGSEQYF. Full variable domain (remainder filled in from reference TRBV28 and TRBJ2-7): DVKVTQSSRYLVKRTGEKVFLECVQDMDHENMFWYRQDPGLGLRLIYFSYDVKMKEKGDIPEGYSVSREKKERFSLILESASTNQTSMYLCASSQNRGLAGSEQYFGPGTRLTVT.

This clonotype was seen a handful of times. This chain connects TRBV20-1 to TRBJ2-3, with 8 bases fitting TRBD2. After removal of 7 bases from V and 6 bases from J, the junction contained 12 bases not matched to a gene. The CDR3 is made up of 14 amino acids. Germline V gives CDR1 DFQATT, CDR2 SNEGSKA (reference sequence). The CDR3 DNA reads as TGCAGTGGGTCCGCGACTAGCGTTTTCGATACGCAGTATTTT. It translates to CSGSATSVFDTQYF.

The CDR3 bases are TGTGCCAGCGCCCAAGCGGGAAGCTACGAGCAGTACTTC. This gives the protein CASAQAGSYEQYF. The chain uses TRBV28 and TRBJ2-7; 7 positions match TRBD2. The V and J ends lost 8 bases and 3 bases, in that order; junction bases with no gene match: 7. Germline lookup yields CDR1 MDHEN and CDR2 SYDVKM. The CDR3 has 13 amino acids. Full variable domain (remainder filled in from reference TRBV28 and TRBJ2-7): DVKVTQSSRYLVKRTGEKVFLECVQDMDHENMFWYRQDPGLGLRLIYFSYDVKMKEKGDIPEGYSVSREKKERFSLILESASTNQTSMYLCASAQAGSYEQYFGPGTRLTVT.

A few counts support this clonotype. The chain combines TRBV6-2 or TRBV6-3 with TRBJ2-3, with TRBD2 identical over 16 bases. The CDR3 spans 17 residues. In germline, CDR1 is MNHEY, CDR2 SVGEGT. V was pared by 5 bases and J by 2 bases, with 4 bases of the junction left unmatched. CDR3 nucleotides: TGTGCCAGCAGTACGGGACTAGCGGGAGGGATCACAGATACGCAGTATTTT. It yields the protein CASSTGLAGGITDTQYF.

For the CDR3, the DNA is TGTGCCAGCAGTTTCAAGACAAAACCTAATAGCGGAAGCTCCTACAATGAGCAGTTCTTC. Residues: CASSFKTKPNSGSSYNEQFF. This sequence joins TRBV27 and TRBJ2-1, with D possibly matching TRBD2 (6 bases). There are 20 residues in the CDR3. Germline V lookup: CDR1 MNHEY, CDR2 SMNVEV (reference sequence). V lost 3 bases, J lost 0 bases, and 24 bases lay in between.

This clonotype occurred a few times. CDR3: CASSFHPDSRSYEQYF. CDR3 nucleotide sequence: TGTGCCAGCAGTTTCCACCCGGACTCCCGCTCCTACGAGCAGTACTTC. V usage is TRBV12-3 or TRBV12-4 and J usage is TRBJ2-7, with D maybe TRBD2 (5 bases). The length of the CDR3 is 16 residues. Trimming left V 3 bases short and J 0 bases short, with 15 bases between.